The 19 T cell receptor beta chains given below trace back to one sample, sequenced in a study of CXCR3-negative and CXCR3-positive naive CD8 T cells. The libraries of TRB cDNA were constructed through 5' RACE using UMI labels. One entry per CDR3 protein, without DNA, is what TCRdb gives after re-calling the 5' RACE reads. Seen in this sample are 5,700 or so distinct CDR3 sequences; the ten most common clones hold around 1.8%. These TCRs are of unknown antigen specificity. The study, taken as a whole, reports: Naive CXCR3-positive cells had TRB CDR3s more hydrophobic than those of CXCR3-negative naive cells.

Material: naive CXCR3+ CD8+ T cells from blood. The subset denotes: CD45RO-CCR7+CD27+CD95- naive CD8+ T cells expressing CXCR3 (TNR3+). The receptors were gathered from a human donor in good health. Some clones in this sample may be carry-over from other donors' samples.

Considering frequency, this clonotype is medium-sized. J is TRBJ2-2 and V is TRBV7-2; TCRdb picks TRBD1, but there is no DNA to check that call. Germline V lookup: CDR1 SGHTA, CDR2 FQGNSA. The CDR3 has 17 residues. This CDR3 reads CASSLTLFGTNTGELFF.

The chain recombines TRBV29-1 with TRBJ1-2; the TCRdb call, TRBD1, lacks DNA for checking. Germline loops: CDR1 SQVTM, CDR2 ANQGSEA. This CDR3 contains 13 residues. The chain's CDR3 is CSVPPQGAYGYTF.

The chain uses TRBV29-1 and TRBJ2-1; TCRdb selects TRBD1, and the lack of DNA leaves this call unchecked. CDR3 length equals 12 residues. The germline V gene has CDR1 SQVTM and CDR2 ANQGSEA. CDR3 amino acids: CSVGPRGNEQFF.

The chain couples TRBV15 to TRBJ2-1; TCRdb picks TRBD2, but there is no DNA to check that call. In germline, CDR1 is LNHNV, CDR2 YYDKDF (reference sequence). This CDR3 has 12 amino acids. CDR3 loop: CATSGQRVEQFF.

This clonotype is identified as medium-sized (0.01 to 0.1%) from frequency. The V and J genes are TRBV20-1 and TRBJ2-2; TCRdb selects TRBD1, and the lack of DNA leaves this call unchecked. This CDR3 is built from 14 residues. The germline V gene encodes CDR1 DFQATT and CDR2 SNEGSKA (reference sequence). CDR3: CSAREGQGIGELFF.

The chain has TRBV20-1 and TRBJ1-2. This CDR3 is 15 amino acids long. Germline loops: CDR1 DFQATT, CDR2 SNEGSKA (reference sequence). CDR3 region: CSARDPGRGVYGYTF.

This clonotype is called medium-sized (0.01 to 0.1%) based on its frequency. The chain employs TRBV19 and TRBJ2-7; TCRdb proposes TRBD1, but this gene call is untestable without DNA. The CDR3 contains 14 residues. Germline CDR1 and CDR2: LNHDA and SQIVND (reference sequence). The CDR3 region is CASSIATGGYEQYF.

The chain links TRBV7-9 to TRBJ1-1; TCRdb's D call, TRBD1, is unchecked because there is no DNA. CDR1 and CDR2 from the germline V gene are SEHNR and FQNEAQ (reference sequence). This CDR3 spans 15 amino acids. The CDR3 here is CASSPTGQGETEAFF.

This chain connects TRBV9 to TRBJ2-1. The germline V gene has CDR1 SGDLS and CDR2 YYNGEE. There are 13 residues in the CDR3. The CDR3 is CASSHPNYNEQFF.

Considering frequency, this clonotype is medium-sized. The chain has TRBV29-1 and TRBJ2-3. The length of the CDR3 is 12 residues. Germline CDR1 SQVTM, CDR2 ANQGSEA. The chain's CDR3 is CSVDGGTDTQYF.

The genes are TRBV4-1 and TRBJ2-1. The CDR3 runs to 16 residues. Germline loops: CDR1 MGHRA, CDR2 YSYEKL. The CDR3 is CGSSPAGFARNNEQFF.

The CDR3 sequence: CASSLANRLNTEAFF. The genes are TRBV7-2 and TRBJ1-1; the D gene TCRdb calls, TRBD1, cannot be checked with no DNA. The CDR3 sequence is 15 residues long. Germline assignment: CDR1 SGHTA and CDR2 FQGNSA.

In terms of frequency, this clonotype is medium-sized. The V and J genes are TRBV10-1 and TRBJ2-1; the D gene TCRdb calls, TRBD2, cannot be checked with no DNA. This CDR3 region has 13 residues. Germline assignment: CDR1 WNHNN and CDR2 SYGVQD (reference sequence). CDR3: CASSELAGNEQFF.

Its frequency marks this clonotype as medium-sized. V and J are TRBV13 and TRBJ1-2. In germline, CDR1 is PRHDT, CDR2 FYEKMQ (reference sequence). This CDR3 comprises 15 residues. Here the CDR3 reads CASSPRSSANYGYTF.

The gene calls are TRBV29-1 and TRBJ2-3. The CDR3 has 12 residues. From germline, CDR1 is SQVTM and CDR2 ANQGSEA. This chain's CDR3 is CSVVALPDTQYF.

According to its frequency, this clonotype is medium-sized (0.01 to 0.1%). This chain connects TRBV27 to TRBJ1-4; the D gene TCRdb calls, TRBD1, cannot be checked with no DNA. This CDR3 region has 13 residues. Germline V gene data show CDR1 as MNHEY and CDR2 as SMNVEV (reference sequence). This chain's CDR3 is CASRTGANEKLFF. Complete variable domain (other parts from reference TRBV27 and TRBJ1-4): EAQVTQNPRYLITVTGKKLTVTCSQNMNHEYMSWYRQDPGLGLRQIYYSMNVEVTDKGDVPEGYKVSRKEKRNFPLILESPSPNQTSLYFCASRTGANEKLFFGSGTQLSVL.

The chain carries TRBV12-3 or TRBV12-4 and TRBJ2-2; the TCRdb D gene call, TRBD2, has no DNA to confirm it. This CDR3 region has 16 residues. The CDR3 here is CASSSNSGSNTGELFF.

The chain recombines TRBV7-2 with TRBJ2-5. From germline, CDR1 is SGHTA and CDR2 FQGNSA. The length of the CDR3 is 14 residues. The CDR3 is CASSLVGGQETQYF.

This clonotype counts as medium-sized (0.01 to 0.1%) by frequency. The J gene is TRBJ2-7, the V gene TRBV18; TCRdb lists TRBD1, though no DNA is available to test this call. There are 13 residues in the CDR3. CDR1 KGHSH and CDR2 LQKENI come from the germline V gene. The CDR3 loop reads CASSPGERGEQYF.